This TCR beta chain appears in the sequencing data of a study of cytomegalovirus exposure and HLA in healthy donors. Study-level results: Later analysis placed DRB1 highest and HLA-C lowest in TCR association rates, which differed by HLA locus.

Use of 60 Vbeta and 13 Jbeta primers characterized the PCR. Profiling relied on immunoSEQ multiplex PCR, and the TCRdb table lists in-frame clones only, not all of them. This sample has more than 80,000 clones; 64% occur once, and the top ten carry roughly 3.2%. A remark on this clone: The antigen remains unidentified.

The sequenced sample consisted of PBMCs. The sequence came from a man aged 60 to 69 in good health and CMV-seronegative.

In DNA form, the CDR3 reads TGTGCCAGCAGTGAAGAGAGCGGTACTAACTATGGCTACACCTTC. This gives the protein CASSEESGTNYGYTF. This rearrangement joins TRBV6-1 to TRBJ1-2; D is unresolved. Germline values: CDR1 MNHNS, CDR2 SASEGT. The CDR3 runs to 15 residues. V gave up 1 base and J gave up 0 bases, with 9 bases separating them.